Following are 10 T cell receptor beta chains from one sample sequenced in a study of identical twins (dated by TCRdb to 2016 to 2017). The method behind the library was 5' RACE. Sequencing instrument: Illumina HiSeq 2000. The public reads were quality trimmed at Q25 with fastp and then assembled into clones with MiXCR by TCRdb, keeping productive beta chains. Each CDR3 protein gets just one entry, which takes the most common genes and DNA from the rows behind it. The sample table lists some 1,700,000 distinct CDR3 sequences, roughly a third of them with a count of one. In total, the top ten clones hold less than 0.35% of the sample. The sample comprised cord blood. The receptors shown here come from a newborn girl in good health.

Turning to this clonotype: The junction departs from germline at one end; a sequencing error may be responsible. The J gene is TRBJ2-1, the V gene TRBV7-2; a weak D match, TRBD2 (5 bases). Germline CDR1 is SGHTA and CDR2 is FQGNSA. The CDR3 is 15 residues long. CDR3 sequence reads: CACSSHRGSYNEQFF. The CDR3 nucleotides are TGTGCCTGCAGCTCCCACCGGGGAAGCTACAATGAGCAGTTCTTC.

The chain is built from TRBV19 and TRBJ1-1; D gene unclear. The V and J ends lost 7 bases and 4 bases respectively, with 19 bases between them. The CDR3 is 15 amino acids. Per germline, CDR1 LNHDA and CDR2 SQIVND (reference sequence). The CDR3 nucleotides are TGTGCCAGTACCTTAGTGCGGACCAGTGGCACTGAAGCTTTCTTT. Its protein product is CASTLVRTSGTEAFF.

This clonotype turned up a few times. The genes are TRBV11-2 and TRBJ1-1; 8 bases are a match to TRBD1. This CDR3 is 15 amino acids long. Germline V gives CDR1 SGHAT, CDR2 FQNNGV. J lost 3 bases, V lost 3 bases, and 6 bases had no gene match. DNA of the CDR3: TGTGCCAGCAGCTTTCCCCTGACAGGGGACACTGAAGCTTTCTTT. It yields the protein CASSFPLTGDTEAFF.

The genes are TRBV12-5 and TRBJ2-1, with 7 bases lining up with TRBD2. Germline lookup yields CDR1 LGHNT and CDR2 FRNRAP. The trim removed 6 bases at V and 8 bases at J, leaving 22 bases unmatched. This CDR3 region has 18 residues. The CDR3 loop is CASGLGILAAPRQDEQFF. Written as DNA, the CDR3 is TGTGCTAGTGGCCTGGGGATCCTAGCGGCCCCACGTCAAGATGAGCAGTTCTTC.

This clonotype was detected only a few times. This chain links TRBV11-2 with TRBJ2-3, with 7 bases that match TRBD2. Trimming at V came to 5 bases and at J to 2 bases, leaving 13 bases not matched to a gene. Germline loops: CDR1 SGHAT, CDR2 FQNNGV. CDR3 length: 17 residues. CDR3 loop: CASSRLAIPRATDTQYF. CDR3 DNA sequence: TGTGCCAGCAGCCGACTAGCAATACCCCGGGCCACAGATACGCAGTATTTT.

In DNA form, the CDR3 reads TGTGCCAGCTCACCGACAGCCCGTCTGAACTATGGCTACACCTTC. Translation: CASSPTARLNYGYTF. The chain is built from TRBV18 and TRBJ1-2, with D possibly being TRBD1 (5 bases). The length of the CDR3 is 15 residues. V was clipped by 3 bases and J by 2 bases, with 13 bases between them. Germline V gene data show CDR1 as KGHSH and CDR2 as LQKENI.

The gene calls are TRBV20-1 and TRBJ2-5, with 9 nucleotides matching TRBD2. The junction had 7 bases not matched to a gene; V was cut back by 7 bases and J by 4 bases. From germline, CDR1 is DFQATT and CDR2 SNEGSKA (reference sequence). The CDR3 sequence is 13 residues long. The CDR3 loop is CSVPLAGRETQYF. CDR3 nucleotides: TGCAGTGTTCCGCTAGCGGGACGAGAGACCCAGTACTTC.

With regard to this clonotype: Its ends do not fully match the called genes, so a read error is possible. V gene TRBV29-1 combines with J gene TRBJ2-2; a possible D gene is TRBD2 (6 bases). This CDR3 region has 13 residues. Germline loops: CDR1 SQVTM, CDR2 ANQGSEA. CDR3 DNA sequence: TGCAGCGTTGAAGAGGCCGGGTACGGGGGGCTGTTTTTT. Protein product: CSVEEAGYGGLFF.

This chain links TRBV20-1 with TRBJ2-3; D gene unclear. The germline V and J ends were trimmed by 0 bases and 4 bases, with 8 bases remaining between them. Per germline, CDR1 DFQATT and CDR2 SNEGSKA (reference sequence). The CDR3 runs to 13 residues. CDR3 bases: TGCAGTGCTAGAGAGCCCTTGGCAGATACGCAGTATTTT. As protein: CSAREPLADTQYF.

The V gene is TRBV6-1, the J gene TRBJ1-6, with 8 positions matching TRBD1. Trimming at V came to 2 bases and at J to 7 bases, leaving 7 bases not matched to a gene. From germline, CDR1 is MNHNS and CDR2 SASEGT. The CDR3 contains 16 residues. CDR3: CASSERNRGFNSPLHF. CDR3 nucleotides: TGTGCCAGCAGTGAACGCAACAGGGGGTTCAATTCACCCCTCCACTTT.